The rows below give T cell receptor beta chains drawn from one sample of a study of glioma-infiltrating T cells after dendritic cell vaccination. The table came from immunoSEQ multiplex PCR; TCRdb's copy has only in-frame clones and leaves some out. The data show 100,000 or so clones, with under 90% seen just once and 15% to 17% held by the top ten. Sequences were derived from blood, sampled before dendritic cell vaccination. These receptors originate from a human donor with glioblastoma. Each CDR3 is given with its conserved first and last residue. Fields, in order: J gene, V gene, D gene, CDR3 length, CDR3 protein, CDR3 DNA. A D gene is named only where the DNA matches it firmly.

TRBJ2-7 | TRBV29-1 | . | 14 | CSVEGEGALYEQYF | TGCAGCGTTGAAGGAGAGGGCGCCCTATACGAGCAGTACTTC
TRBJ2-7 | TRBV7-8 | . | 15 | CASSLRVVIPYEQYF | TGTGCCAGCAGCTTACGAGTAGTTATCCCCTACGAGCAGTACTTC
TRBJ2-1 | TRBV5-1 | . | 15 | CASSLTTSGPNEQFF | TGCGCCAGCAGCTTGACGACTTCCGGCCCGAATGAGCAGTTCTTC
TRBJ2-6 | TRBV25-1 | . | 15 | CASRALGPGANVLTF | TGTGCCAGCAGAGCTCTGGGGCCTGGGGCCAACGTCCTGACTTTC
TRBJ2-1 | TRBV5-1 | TRBD2 | 17 | CASSLSLAGSPYNEQFF | TGCGCCAGCAGCTTGAGCCTAGCGGGATCACCCTACAATGAGCAGTTCTTC
TRBJ1-1 | TRBV10-2 | . | 13 | CASTGGGRTEAFF | TGCGCCAGCACTGGGGGCGGGCGCACTGAAGCTTTCTTT
TRBJ1-5 | TRBV28 | . | 14 | CASSPRQGNQPQHF | TGTGCCAGCAGCCCCCGACAGGGCAATCAGCCCCAGCATTTT
TRBJ2-7 | TRBV28 | . | 12 | CASSSGPLGEYF | TGTGCCAGCAGTTCAGGACCGCTCGGGGAGTACTTC
TRBJ2-7 | TRBV19 | . | 15 | CASSITGGGSYEQYF | TGTGCCAGTAGTATAACCGGGGGTGGCTCCTACGAGCAGTACTTC
TRBJ2-4 | TRBV2 | . | 14 | CASTGTRVLNIQYF | TGTGCCAGTACCGGGACACGGGTTTTAAACATTCAGTACTTC